The 31 T cell receptor beta chains listed next were all sequenced from one sample in a study of cytomegalovirus exposure and HLA in healthy donors. Sequencing was performed with immunoSEQ multiplex PCR; in TCRdb, only in-frame clones are kept and a portion is missing. The sample lists tens of thousands of clones, roughly 96% occurring once. Sequencing input: PBMCs. The receptors were gathered from a man younger than 30 in good health and CMV-seronegative.

The chain couples TRBV5-6 to TRBJ1-1; TRBD1 is a possible D gene (6 bases). The CDR3 is made up of 14 amino acids. Trimming removed 4 bases from V and 3 bases from J, with 13 bases in between. Germline loops: CDR1 SGHDT, CDR2 YYEEEE. CDR3 nucleotide sequence: TGTGCCAGCAGCGCACAGGGTTCGTACACTGAAGCTTTCTTT. It encodes CASSAQGSYTEAFF.

The chain links TRBV27 to TRBJ1-2; D is ambiguous. The CDR3 is 15 amino acids. Germline V gives CDR1 MNHEY, CDR2 SMNVEV (reference sequence). V was pared by 3 bases and J by 2 bases, with 13 bases between. For the CDR3, the DNA is TGTGCCAGCAGTTTTCGCCGAACAGAGAACTATGGCTACACCTTC. It translates to CASSFRRTENYGYTF.

This chain links TRBV5-1 with TRBJ2-4, with 7 bases fitting TRBD2. With 1 base clipped from V and 3 bases from J, the junction kept 7 bases outside the gene matches. The CDR3 is made up of 16 amino acids. Per germline, CDR1 SGHRS and CDR2 YFSETQ. The CDR3 sequence: CASSLTGGGGKNIQYF. CDR3 DNA: TGCGCCAGCAGCTTGACAGGTGGGGGGGGCAAAAACATTCAGTACTTC.

This chain joins TRBV6-5 and TRBJ2-7; D might be TRBD1 (6 bases). CDR1 is MNHEY, CDR2 SVGAGI, per germline. V was clipped by 5 bases and J by 5 bases, with 16 bases between them. CDR3 size: 14 residues. The CDR3 here is CASSVTGSWDEQYF. The CDR3 bases are TGTGCCAGCAGTGTTACAGGGTCATGGGACGAGCAGTACTTC.

The chain recombines TRBV7-2 with TRBJ2-6; 8 bases map to TRBD1. Germline lookup yields CDR1 SGHTA and CDR2 FQGNSA. CDR3 length equals 17 residues. V lost 6 bases, J lost 0 bases, and 7 bases stayed unmatched. DNA of the CDR3: TGTGCCAGCAGACCCGGACAGGGCAACTCTGGGGCCAACGTCCTGACTTTC. It translates to CASRPGQGNSGANVLTF.

V and J are TRBV4-1 and TRBJ2-5; a possible D gene is TRBD1 (5 bases). Looked up from germline, CDR1 is MGHRA and CDR2 is YSYEKL. The CDR3 consists of 15 residues. The germline V and J ends were trimmed by 4 bases and 2 bases, with 14 bases remaining between them. This chain's CDR3 is CASSPPGSGQETQYF. The CDR3 DNA follows: TGCGCCAGCAGCCCCCCTGGGTCAGGGCAAGAGACCCAGTACTTC.

The rearrangement uses TRBV19 and TRBJ2-1; 13 bases agree with TRBD2. In germline, CDR1 is LNHDA, CDR2 SQIVND (reference sequence). The CDR3 spans 15 residues. The V and J ends lost 3 bases and 7 bases, in that order; junction bases with no gene match: 3. The CDR3 DNA reads TGTGCCAGTAGTATGACTAGCGGGAGGTTGAATGAGCAGTTCTTC. Translation gives CASSMTSGRLNEQFF.

The gene calls are TRBV6-4 and TRBJ2-1, with 12 nucleotides matching TRBD2. The CDR3 has 14 residues. J gave up 9 bases and V 0 bases, and 0 bases lay outside the gene matches. Germline assignment: CDR1 MRHNA and CDR2 SNTAGT. For the CDR3, the DNA is TGTGCCAGCAGTGACTCGACTAGCGGGAGTGAGCAGTTCTTC. It translates to CASSDSTSGSEQFF.

The chain joins TRBV19 to TRBJ1-5, with 7 nucleotides matching TRBD1. J gave up 2 bases and V 2 bases, and 3 bases lay outside the gene matches. The germline V gene has CDR1 LNHDA and CDR2 SQIVND (reference sequence). The CDR3 spans 15 residues. DNA of the CDR3: TGTGCCAGTAGTATAACCGGGACAGGCAATCAGCCCCAGCATTTT. Its translation is CASSITGTGNQPQHF. The whole variable domain, remainder taken from reference TRBV19 and TRBJ1-5, is DGGITQSPKYLFRKEGQNVTLSCEQNLNHDAMYWYRQDPGQGLRLIYYSQIVNDFQKGDIAEGYSVSREKKESFPLTVTSAQKNPTAFYLCASSITGTGNQPQHFGDGTRLSIL.

The chain couples TRBV5-8 to TRBJ2-7; 15 bases are shared with TRBD2. J lost 6 bases, V lost 3 bases, and 7 bases had no gene match. Germline V gene sequence: CDR1 SGHTS, CDR2 YDEGEE. This CDR3 is built from 16 residues. CDR3 residues: CASSYRTSGRAREQYV. The CDR3 DNA reads as TGTGCCAGCAGCTACCGGACTAGCGGGAGGGCCCGCGAGCAGTACGTC.

The chain employs TRBV10-3 and TRBJ2-2; D is uncertain. The CDR3 extends over 15 amino acids. Trimming shortened V by 2 bases and J by 0 bases, and 7 bases separated the two germline ends. Germline V gene lookup returns CDR1 ENHRY and CDR2 SYGVKD. The CDR3 region has the DNA TGTGCCATCAGTGAGCGCGGTTCGAACACCGGGGAGCTGTTTTTT. Amino acids: CAISERGSNTGELFF.

The chain combines TRBV5-4 with TRBJ2-3; TRBD2 matches 8 bases. The CDR3 is 16 residues long. Germline loops: CDR1 SGHNT, CDR2 YYREEE (reference sequence). Trimming took 0 bases from V and 0 from J; bases not matched to a gene: 3. The DNA for the CDR3 is TGTGCCAGCAGCTTGGATCGGGAGGGGAGCACAGATACGCAGTATTTT. Its protein product is CASSLDREGSTDTQYF.

V and J are TRBV7-6 and TRBJ2-1, with 8 bases aligning to TRBD2. CDR3 length: 16 residues. The V and J ends lost 1 base and 6 bases, in that order; junction bases with no gene match: 8. Germline V gives CDR1 SGHVS, CDR2 FNYEAQ. CDR3 sequence: CASSLDGVAGINEQFF. The CDR3 nucleotides read TGTGCCAGCAGCTTAGATGGGGTAGCGGGGATCAATGAGCAGTTCTTC.

The gene calls are TRBV19 and TRBJ2-1, with 9 nucleotides matching TRBD2. The J segment lost 3 bases and the V segment lost 7 bases, leaving 4 bases of the junction unmatched. The CDR3 length is 14 residues. Germline V lookup: CDR1 LNHDA, CDR2 SQIVND (reference sequence). The CDR3 DNA sequence: TGTGCCAGTACCTATAGCGGGAGCTACAATGAGCAGTTCTTC. Translating it yields CASTYSGSYNEQFF.

The chain has TRBV7-2 and TRBJ1-2; D call uncertain. Trimming shortened V by 4 bases and J by 8 bases, and 14 bases separated the two germline ends. Germline CDR1 and CDR2: SGHTA and FQGNSA. This CDR3 region has 13 residues. DNA of the CDR3: TGTGCCAGCAGCTCTTCGGTCGGTGCGGGCTACACCTTC. This sequence encodes CASSSSVGAGYTF.

V usage is TRBV29-1 and J usage is TRBJ2-6, with 8 bases aligning to TRBD1. Per germline, CDR1 SQVTM and CDR2 ANQGSEA. The CDR3 length is 15 residues. V lost 6 bases and J lost 1; bases outside the gene matches: 5. Written as DNA, the CDR3 is TGCAGCGTGCGGGACAGGCCATCTGGGGCCAACGTCCTGACTTTC. Translated, it gives CSVRDRPSGANVLTF. Together with reference TRBV29-1 and TRBJ2-6, the CDR3 gives the full variable domain: SAVISQKPSRDICQRGTSLTIQCQVDSQVTMMFWYRQQPGQSLTLIATANQGSEATYESGFVIDKFPISRPNLTFSTLTVSNMSPEDSSIYLCSVRDRPSGANVLTFGAGSRLTVL.

This chain joins TRBV13 and TRBJ2-1, with TRBD1 matching over 10 bases. With V trimmed by 5 bases and J by 0 bases, 13 bases remained unmatched. Per the germline V gene, CDR1 is PRHDT and CDR2 is FYEKMQ (reference sequence). The CDR3 runs to 19 residues. Here the CDR3 reads CASSPAGQGDLNSYNEQFF. CDR3 bases: TGTGCCAGCAGCCCGGCCGGACAGGGGGACCTAAACTCCTACAATGAGCAGTTCTTC.

J is TRBJ2-3 and V is TRBV29-1; a possible D gene is TRBD1 (6 bases). This CDR3 has 16 amino acids. The germline CDR1 and CDR2 sequences are SQVTM and ANQGSEA. Trimming pared 3 bases from V and 0 bases from J, leaving 16 bases between. CDR3: CSVEKDRSSSTDTQYF. The CDR3 DNA reads TGCAGCGTTGAGAAGGACAGATCATCTAGCACAGATACGCAGTATTTT.

The V gene is TRBV11-3, the J gene TRBJ2-7, with D maybe TRBD2 (5 bases). V was shortened by 0 bases and J by 1 base, with 13 bases between the two germline ends. Germline CDR1 reads SGHNT; CDR2 reads YENEEA. This CDR3 spans 16 amino acids. CDR3 protein: CASSLDSGGSSYEQYV. CDR3 sequence (DNA): TGTGCCAGCAGCTTAGATTCGGGTGGGAGTTCCTACGAGCAGTACGTC.

This clone was seen just once. V gene TRBV7-6 combines with J gene TRBJ2-7; D remains unclear. The CDR3 totals 15 residues. Deletions cut 4 bases from V and 2 bases from J, with 15 bases between. The germline V gene has CDR1 SGHVS and CDR2 FNYEAQ. The CDR3 nucleotides are TGTGCCAGCAGCTCCATACCCCGGCAGGCCTACGAGCAGTACTTC. Protein product: CASSSIPRQAYEQYF. The complete variable domain, with remaining parts taken from reference TRBV7-6 and TRBJ2-7, reads GAGVSQSPRYKVTKRGQDVALRCDPISGHVSLYWYRQALGQGPEFLTYFNYEAQQDKSGLPNDRFSAERPEGSISTLTIQRTEQRDSAMYRCASSSIPRQAYEQYFGPGTRLTVT.

The chain couples TRBV6-5 to TRBJ1-1, with TRBD1 identical over 9 bases. Germline V lookup: CDR1 MNHEY, CDR2 SVGAGI. The trim removed 7 bases at V and 3 bases at J, leaving 6 bases unmatched. The CDR3 is 14 residues long. CDR3: CASIKQGADTEAFF. DNA of the CDR3: TGTGCCAGCATTAAACAGGGGGCCGACACTGAAGCTTTCTTT.

The chain uses TRBV7-9 and TRBJ2-7; 7 nucleotides match TRBD1. V trimming: 5 bases; J trimming: 2 bases; junction bases outside the gene matches: 0. The CDR3 sequence is 12 residues long. Germline V gene data show CDR1 as SEHNR and CDR2 as FQNEAQ (reference sequence). This chain's CDR3 is CASSGQAYEQYV. Here the CDR3 DNA reads TGTGCCAGCAGCGGACAGGCCTACGAGCAGTACGTC.

This sequence joins TRBV5-1 and TRBJ1-1, with no clear D. Trimming took off 4 bases at V and 2 bases at J, with 12 bases between the two ends. This CDR3 has 14 residues. Germline-derived CDR1 and CDR2 are SGHRS and YFSETQ. CDR3 DNA: TGCGCCAGCAGCCATGGACGGGGAAACACTGAAGCTTTCTTT. It yields the protein CASSHGRGNTEAFF.

V gene TRBV5-8 combines with J gene TRBJ1-1, with unresolved D. The CDR3 is 14 amino acids. Per germline, CDR1 SGHTS and CDR2 YDEGEE. The germline V and J ends were trimmed by 0 bases and 5 bases, with 11 bases remaining between them. CDR3 nucleotides: TGTGCCAGCAGCTTGGCGCAGGCGATAACTGAAGCTTTCTTT. Translated: CASSLAQAITEAFF. Based on the CDR3 plus reference TRBV5-8 and TRBJ1-1, the full variable domain is EAGVTQSPTHLIKTRGQQATLRCSPISGHTSVYWYQQALGLGLQFLLWYDEGEERNRGNFPPRFSGRQFPNYSSELNVNALELEDSALYLCASSLAQAITEAFFGQGTRLTVV.

The chain is built from TRBV19 and TRBJ1-1; TRBD1 might be the D (5 bases). V dropped 3 bases and J dropped 1 base, with 9 bases sitting between them. CDR1 and CDR2 (germline): LNHDA, SQIVND (reference sequence). This CDR3 spans 14 amino acids. The CDR3 loop reads CASSIDQGNTEAFF. CDR3 nucleotides: TGTGCCAGTAGTATCGACCAGGGGAACACTGAAGCTTTCTTT.

This clone showed up just once. DNA for the CDR3: TGTGCCAGCTCTCAGGGGACAGGCCTCTACGAGCAGTACTTC. It translates to CASSQGTGLYEQYF. The V and J genes are TRBV18 and TRBJ2-7; 8 bases are a match to TRBD1. The CDR3 contains 14 residues. The V segment lost 6 bases and the J segment 3 bases; nucleotides outside the gene matches: 7. The germline CDR1 and CDR2 sequences are KGHSH and LQKENI.

The chain links TRBV27 to TRBJ1-1; D is undetermined. CDR1 is MNHEY and CDR2 is SMNVEV in the germline V gene (reference sequence). The CDR3 runs 14 residues. Trimming left V 5 bases short and J 1 base short, with 11 bases between. The CDR3 loop is CASSPTQRNTEAFF. In nucleotides, the CDR3 is TGTGCCAGCAGTCCTACACAGAGGAACACTGAAGCTTTCTTT.

The V call is TRBV6-1, the J call TRBJ2-7; D is ambiguous. Trimming took off 3 bases at V and 7 bases at J, with 16 bases between the two ends. This CDR3 has 14 amino acids. Germline V lookup: CDR1 MNHNS, CDR2 SASEGT. CDR3: CASSDSRGLWEQYF. In DNA, the CDR3 is TGTGCCAGCAGTGATAGTCGCGGTCTCTGGGAGCAGTACTTC.

This clone has just one count. The V gene is TRBV27, the J gene TRBJ2-7, with 8 bases that match TRBD1. This CDR3 region has 17 residues. J gave up 0 bases and V 5 bases, and 12 bases lay outside the gene matches. CDR1 is MNHEY and CDR2 is SMNVEV in the germline V gene (reference sequence). The CDR3 bases are TGTGCCAGCAGTACGGGACAGGATGGTCCGGCCTCCTACGAGCAGTACTTC. It yields the protein CASSTGQDGPASYEQYF.

V is TRBV6-4 and J is TRBJ2-5; TRBD2 agrees at 13 bases. Unmatched junction bases numbered 9, after V lost 7 bases and J lost 4 bases. Per germline, CDR1 MRHNA and CDR2 SNTAGT. The CDR3 length is 16 residues. In DNA, the CDR3 is TGTGCCAGCAACCGAATACTAGCGGGAGGGGCAGAGACCCAGTACTTC. Translating it yields CASNRILAGGAETQYF.

The chain carries TRBV9 and TRBJ2-7, with 11 bases matching TRBD1. The CDR3 covers 15 residues. Germline CDR1 reads SGDLS; CDR2 reads YYNGEE. With V trimmed by 4 bases and J by 0 bases, 3 bases remained unmatched. The CDR3: CASSPGTGGSYEQYF. DNA of the CDR3: TGTGCCAGCAGCCCTGGGACAGGGGGCTCCTACGAGCAGTACTTC.